The clone carrying this T cell receptor (beta chain) was counted only a few times. The antigen is unknown. The repertoire was sequenced with immunoSEQ multiplex PCR; TCRdb's copy has only in-frame clones and lacks some. Of 200,000 to 300,000 clones listed, approximately 95% were seen once; the top ten hold 0.55%. This specimen comes from a study of T cell responses to AZD1222 COVID-19 vaccine. Study-wide background: Second doses at about 4 or about 12 weeks were pooled.

This CDR3 contains 17 residues. General study points: Spike-specific TCR repertoires showed rising breadth and depth after two AZD1222 doses. Females made up more of the donors, who were largely white British, and clonal diversity may have come out too low.

This chain connects TRBV21-1 to TRBJ1-5; the table assigns TRBD1, which was not confirmed against the DNA. TRBV21-1 is an annotated pseudogene. The source is an adult in good health. The source was peripheral blood, collected on day 0 of AZD1222 vaccination. CDR3 DNA: TGTGCCAGCAGCAATTCCCCAGGGGACGGTGGCAATCAGCCCCAGCATTTT. It is translated as CASSNSPGDGGNQPQHF.